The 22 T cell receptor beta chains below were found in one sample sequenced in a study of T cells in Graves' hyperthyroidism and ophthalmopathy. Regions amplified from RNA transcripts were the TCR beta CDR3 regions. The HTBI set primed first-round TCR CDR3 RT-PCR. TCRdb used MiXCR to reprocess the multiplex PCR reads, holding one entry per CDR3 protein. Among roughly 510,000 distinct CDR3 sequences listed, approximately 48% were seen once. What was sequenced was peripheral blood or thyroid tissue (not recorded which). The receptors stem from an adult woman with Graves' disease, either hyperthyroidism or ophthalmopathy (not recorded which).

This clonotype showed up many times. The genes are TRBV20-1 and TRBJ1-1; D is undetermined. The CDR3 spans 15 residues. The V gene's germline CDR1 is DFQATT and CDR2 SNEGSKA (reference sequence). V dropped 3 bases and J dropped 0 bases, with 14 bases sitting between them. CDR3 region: CSASPSERVNTEAFF. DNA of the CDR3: TGCAGTGCTAGTCCCTCGGAAAGAGTGAACACTGAAGCTTTCTTT.

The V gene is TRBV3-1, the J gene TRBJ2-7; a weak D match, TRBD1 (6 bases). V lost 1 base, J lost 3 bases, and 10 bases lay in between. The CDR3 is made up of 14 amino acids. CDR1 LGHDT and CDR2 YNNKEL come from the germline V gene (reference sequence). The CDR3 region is CASSQATGGYEQYF. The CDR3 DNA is TGTGCCAGCAGCCAAGCGACAGGAGGCTACGAGCAGTACTTC.

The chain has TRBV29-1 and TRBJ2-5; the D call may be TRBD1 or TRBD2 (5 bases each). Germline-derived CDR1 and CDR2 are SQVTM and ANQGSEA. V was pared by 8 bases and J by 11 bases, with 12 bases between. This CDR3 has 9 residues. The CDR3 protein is CSYRDLQYF. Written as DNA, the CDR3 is TGCAGCTACCGGGACCTACAGTACTTC.

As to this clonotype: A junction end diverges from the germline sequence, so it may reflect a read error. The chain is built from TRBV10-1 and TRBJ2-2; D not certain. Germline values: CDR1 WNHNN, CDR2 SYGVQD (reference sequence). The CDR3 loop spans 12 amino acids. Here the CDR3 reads CASSPTEGELFF. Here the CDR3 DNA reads TGTGCCAGCAGCCCGACGGAGGGGGAGCTGTTTTTT.

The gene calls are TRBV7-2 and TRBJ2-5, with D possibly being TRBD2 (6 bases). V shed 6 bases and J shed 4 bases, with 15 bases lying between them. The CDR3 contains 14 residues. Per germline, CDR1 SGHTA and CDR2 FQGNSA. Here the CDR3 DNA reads TGTGCCAGCAGATCACGGGTGGGGGGAGAGACCCAGTACTTC. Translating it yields CASRSRVGGETQYF.

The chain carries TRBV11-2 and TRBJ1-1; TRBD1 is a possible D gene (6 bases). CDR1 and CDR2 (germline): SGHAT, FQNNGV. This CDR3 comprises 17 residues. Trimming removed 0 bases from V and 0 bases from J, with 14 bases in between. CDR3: CASSLDRTDGMNTEAFF. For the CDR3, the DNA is TGTGCCAGCAGCTTAGATCGGACAGATGGAATGAACACTGAAGCTTTCTTT.

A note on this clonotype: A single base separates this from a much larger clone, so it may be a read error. The CDR3: CASSQEGGTGLHEQYF. The CDR3 coding sequence is TGCGCCAGCAGCCAAGAAGGGGGGACAGGGCTCCACGAGCAGTACTTC. This rearrangement joins TRBV7-2 to TRBJ2-7; 9 positions agree with TRBD1. Germline values: CDR1 SGHTA, CDR2 FQGNSA. This CDR3 spans 16 amino acids. Looking up the rest from reference TRBV7-2 and TRBJ2-7 gives the full variable domain: GAGVSQSPSNKVTEKGKDVELRCDPISGHTALYWYRQSLGQGLEFLIYFQGNSAPDKSGLPSDRFSAERTGGSVSTLTIQRTQQEDSAVYLCASSQEGGTGLHEQYFGPGTRLTVT.

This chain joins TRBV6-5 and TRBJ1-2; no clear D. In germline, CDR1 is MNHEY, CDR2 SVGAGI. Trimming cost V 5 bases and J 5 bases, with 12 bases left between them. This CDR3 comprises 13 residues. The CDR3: CASSEARFYGYTF. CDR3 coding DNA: TGTGCCAGCAGTGAAGCGCGGTTTTATGGCTACACCTTC.

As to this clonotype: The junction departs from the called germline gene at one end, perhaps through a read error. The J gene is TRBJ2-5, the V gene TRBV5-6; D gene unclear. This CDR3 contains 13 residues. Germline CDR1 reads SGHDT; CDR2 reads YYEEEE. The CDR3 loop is CASSFNSDRKTDF. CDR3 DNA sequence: TGTGCCAGCAGCTTCAACAGCGACCGGAAGACGGACTTC.

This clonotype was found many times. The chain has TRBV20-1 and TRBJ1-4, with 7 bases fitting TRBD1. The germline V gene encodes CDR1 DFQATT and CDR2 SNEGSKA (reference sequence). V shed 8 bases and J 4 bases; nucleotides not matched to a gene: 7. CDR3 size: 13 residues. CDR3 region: CSIGRGHNEKLFF. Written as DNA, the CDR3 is TGCAGTATCGGAAGGGGGCATAATGAAAAACTGTTTTTT.

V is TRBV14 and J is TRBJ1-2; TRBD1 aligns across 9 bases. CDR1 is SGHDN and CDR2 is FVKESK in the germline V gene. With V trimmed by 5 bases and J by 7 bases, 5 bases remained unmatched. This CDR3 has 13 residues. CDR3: CASSKGQGFGYTF. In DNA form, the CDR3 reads TGTGCCAGCAGCAAGGGACAGGGTTTTGGCTACACCTTC.

This chain's CDR3 is CSAAGGRAYEQYF. Written as DNA, the CDR3 is TGCAGTGCCGCCGGGGGGAGGGCCTACGAGCAGTACTTC. This chain links TRBV20-1 with TRBJ2-7; TRBD2 matches 7 bases. CDR1 is DFQATT, CDR2 SNEGSKA, per germline (reference sequence). The CDR3 contains 13 residues. Trimming removed 6 bases from V and 2 bases from J; junction bases left unmatched: 7.

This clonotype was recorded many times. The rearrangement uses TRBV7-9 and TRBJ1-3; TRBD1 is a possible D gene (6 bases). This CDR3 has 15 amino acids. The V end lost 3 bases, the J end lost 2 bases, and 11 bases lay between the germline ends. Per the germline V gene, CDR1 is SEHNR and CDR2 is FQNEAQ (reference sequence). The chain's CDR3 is CASSFSAGAGNTIYF. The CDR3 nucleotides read TGTGCCAGCAGCTTTTCGGCAGGGGCTGGAAACACCATATATTTT.

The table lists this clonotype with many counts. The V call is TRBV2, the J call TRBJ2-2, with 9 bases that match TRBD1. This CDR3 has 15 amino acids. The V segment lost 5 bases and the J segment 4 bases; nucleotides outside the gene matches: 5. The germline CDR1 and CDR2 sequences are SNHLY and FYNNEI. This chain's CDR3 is CASSRDRDSTGELFF. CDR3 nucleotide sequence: TGTGCCAGCAGTCGGGACAGGGACTCCACCGGGGAGCTGTTTTTT.

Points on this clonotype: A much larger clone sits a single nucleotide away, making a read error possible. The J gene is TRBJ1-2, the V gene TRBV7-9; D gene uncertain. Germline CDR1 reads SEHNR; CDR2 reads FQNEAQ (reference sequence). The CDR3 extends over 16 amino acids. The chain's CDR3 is CASSLSYGEANYSYTF. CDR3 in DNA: TGTGCCAGCAGCTTGTCGTATGGAGAGGCTAACTATAGCTACACCTTC.

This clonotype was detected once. CDR3 in DNA: TGCAGTGCTAGACCCCACGAGCGCAGACAAGAGACCCAGTACTTC. Protein sequence: CSARPHERRQETQYF. The chain carries TRBV20-1 and TRBJ2-5; D gene ambiguous. Germline lookup yields CDR1 DFQATT and CDR2 SNEGSKA (reference sequence). Trimming stripped 2 bases from V and 2 bases from J, with 15 bases between. The CDR3 runs to 15 residues.

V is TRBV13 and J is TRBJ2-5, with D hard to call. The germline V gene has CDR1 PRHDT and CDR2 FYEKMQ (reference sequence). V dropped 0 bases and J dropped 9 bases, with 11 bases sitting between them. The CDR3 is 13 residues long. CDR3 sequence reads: CASSLGLKSAQYF. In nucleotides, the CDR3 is TGTGCCAGCAGCTTAGGCCTAAAGTCGGCCCAGTACTTC.

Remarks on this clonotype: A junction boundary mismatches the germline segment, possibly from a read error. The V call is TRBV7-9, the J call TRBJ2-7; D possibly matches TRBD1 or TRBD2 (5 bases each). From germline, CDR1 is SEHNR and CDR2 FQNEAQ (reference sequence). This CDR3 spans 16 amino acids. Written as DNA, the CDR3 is TGTGCCAGCAGATTTTTAGAGGGAAAGGACACCGGGGAGCTGTACTTC. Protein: CASRFLEGKDTGELYF.

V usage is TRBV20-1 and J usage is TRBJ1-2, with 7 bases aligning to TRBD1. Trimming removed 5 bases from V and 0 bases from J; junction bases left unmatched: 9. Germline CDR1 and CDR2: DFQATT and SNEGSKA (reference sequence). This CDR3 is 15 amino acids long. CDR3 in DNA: TGCAGTGCTTATACCCGGGACAGTCCTAACTATGGCTACACCTTC. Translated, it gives CSAYTRDSPNYGYTF.

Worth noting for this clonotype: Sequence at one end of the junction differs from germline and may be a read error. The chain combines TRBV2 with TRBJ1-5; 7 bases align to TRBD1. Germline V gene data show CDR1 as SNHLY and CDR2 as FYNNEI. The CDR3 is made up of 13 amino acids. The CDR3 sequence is CTSSEQTGTAGHF. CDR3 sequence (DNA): TGTACCAGCAGTGAACAGACAGGGACGGCCGGGCATTTT. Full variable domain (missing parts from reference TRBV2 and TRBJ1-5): EPEVTQTPSHQVTQMGQEVILRCVPISNHLYFYWYRQILGQKVEFLVSFYNNEISEKSEIFDDQFSVERPDGSNFTLKIRSTKLEDSAMYFCTSSEQTGTAGHFGDGTRLSIL.

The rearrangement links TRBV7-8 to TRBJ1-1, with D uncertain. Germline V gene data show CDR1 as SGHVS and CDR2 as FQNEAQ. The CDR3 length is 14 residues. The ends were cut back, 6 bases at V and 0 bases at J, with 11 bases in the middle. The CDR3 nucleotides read TGTGCCAGCAGGTCTGGAGAACTGAACACTGAAGCTTTCTTT. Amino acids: CASRSGELNTEAFF.

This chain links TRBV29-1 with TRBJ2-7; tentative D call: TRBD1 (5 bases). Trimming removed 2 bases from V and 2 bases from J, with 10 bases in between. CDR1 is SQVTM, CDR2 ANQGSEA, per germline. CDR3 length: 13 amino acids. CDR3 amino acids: CSVERQYPYEQYF. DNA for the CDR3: TGCAGCGTTGAAAGACAGTATCCCTACGAGCAGTACTTC.